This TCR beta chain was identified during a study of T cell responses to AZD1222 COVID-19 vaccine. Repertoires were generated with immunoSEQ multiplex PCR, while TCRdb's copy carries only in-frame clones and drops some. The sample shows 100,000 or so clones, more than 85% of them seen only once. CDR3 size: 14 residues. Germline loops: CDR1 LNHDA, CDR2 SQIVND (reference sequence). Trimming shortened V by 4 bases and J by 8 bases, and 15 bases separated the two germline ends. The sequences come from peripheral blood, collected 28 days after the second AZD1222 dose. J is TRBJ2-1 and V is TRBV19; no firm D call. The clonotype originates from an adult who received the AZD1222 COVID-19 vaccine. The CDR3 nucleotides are TGTGCCAGTAGTACCCAGGACCTACGCTATGAGCAGTTCTTC. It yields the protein CASSTQDLRYEQFF.